This T cell receptor beta chain was identified during a study of cytomegalovirus exposure and HLA in healthy donors (TCRdb year 2017). With respect to the entire study: An earlier analysis of under 600 of the donors reported roughly 300 Gb of sequence data and approximately 110 million unique TCR beta sequences from about 179 million T cells. An early release that covered about 600 HLA-typed donors contained approximately 300 gigabases of sequencing data and tens of millions of unique TCR sequences. Among the roughly 370 genotyped donors, under 90% belonged to the genetic ancestry cluster associated with self-reported Caucasian donors. The study aimed to test whether cataloging public T cell receptors could reveal signatures of past pathogen exposure. Using immunosequencing, the study profiled T cell repertoires from 666 subjects and related those repertoires to cytomegalovirus serostatus. Besides the first cohort of hundreds of subjects, a separate validation cohort made up of 120 or so different subjects was used. High-throughput TCR immunosequencing, statistical association of individual TCRs with disease status, and machine learning were combined to predict cytomegalovirus infection status. A later analysis re-analyzed previously published TCR beta repertoires from about 730 donors and added high-resolution HLA genotyping to study TCR occurrence patterns. The later analysis used no new phenotypic data to find candidate immune exposures, relying instead on TCR beta sequences and their occurrence across donors. An earlier analysis of fewer than 700 of the donors applied high-throughput TCR beta sequencing to assess whether each TCR beta V gene segment acted as functional or pseudogenic. Alongside the repertoire data, information on donor age, sex, ethnicity and CMV serostatus was compiled. In a later genetic analysis, genome-wide SNP genotypes for about three fifths of the 666 donors were used, and that subset was treated as a discovery cohort. Every discovery cohort repertoire had been produced on one sequencing platform. Both class I and class II loci were covered by HLA typing, at four-digit resolution. Typing coverage varied by locus: roughly 629-630 donors for A, B, C, DRB1 and DQB1; about 520 for DQA1; over 600 for DPA1; approximately 450 for DPB1. Five DR-DQ haplotypes were treated as single units for association and clustering because of strong linkage in the cohort. Among some 410 genotyped donors of the cohort, an average of about 240,000 unique TCR beta nucleotide sequences were sequenced per donor, roughly a sixth of them non-productive. The paper as a whole reports these results and caveats: Compared with the roughly 700-donor mean, donors in an Asian-associated ancestry cluster had fewer N-insertions in productive TCRs, according to a later genetic analysis. Assigning TCR associations to individual alleles was difficult when HLA alleles, especially DR and DQ, strongly co-occurred. A group of highly shared sequence variants was considered likely to be a technical artifact of the sequencing pipeline. The study listed around 160 TCR beta chains as associated with cytomegalovirus. Because HLA typing was unavailable for some donors at each locus, only the typed subset was used in association tests. A further reported finding was that TCR beta sequences accurately predicted the HLA-A and HLA-B alleles for most subjects in the first cohort. Correlated functional status among segregating V segments might reflect linkage disequilibrium, but an unknown experimental factor could not be ruled out. Some IMGT-functional V segments, including TRBV6-2 and TRBV6-3, could not be told apart with the 87-base-pair reads, so those segments were excluded. A later analysis reported that several top co-occurrence clusters appeared linked to parvovirus B19, influenza, CMV and Epstein-Barr virus. A few of the identified cytomegalovirus-associated TCR beta chains were confirmed in vitro to be specific for cytomegalovirus antigens. In both the original and validation cohorts, the classifier was reported to diagnose cytomegalovirus status with high specificity and sensitivity. According to a later analysis, TCR association rates differed among HLA loci, with DRB1 alleles showing the most associated TCRs and HLA-C alleles showing the fewest. In a later analysis, HLA-associated TCR beta chains showed more clonal expansion and lower generation probabilities than non-associated chains that were equally common. V-gene and J-gene trimming of TCR beta chains was associated with a missense DCLRE1C variant in a later genetic analysis, and the association was replicated in an independent cohort. CMV serostatus was the only immune exposure information available for the cohort. The authors suggested that the approach could potentially be generalized to other disease states and immunological phenotypes. Sequencing depth was assumed to be roughly uniform across donors in the presence/absence analyses, though that assumption may not hold. Only TCR beta chains were sequenced in this cohort, and the absence of alpha or paired-chain data limited detectable features. While some public TCRs were present in many individuals, most TCR sequences turned up only very rarely across donors. Specific HLA alleles were associated with 15,000 to 20,000 TCR beta sequences at a false discovery rate of 0.05 in a later analysis. In an earlier analysis of about 600 of the donors, most TCR beta V segments appeared in productive rearrangements about 90% or about 30% of the time, broadly matching IMGT annotations. Because counts were too low, seventeen rarely observed V segments, including chromosome 9 orphons, were left out of the earlier analysis of roughly 600 of the donors. According to a later analysis, most CMV-associated TCR beta chains appeared to be HLA-restricted, and the HLA associations seemed to be driven largely by CMV exposure.

CDR1 GTSNPN and CDR2 SVGIG were looked up in the germline V gene (reference sequence). V was cut back by 2 bases and J by 5 bases, leaving a gap of 18 bases between them. Counted from cysteine to phenylalanine, this CDR3 has 15 amino acids. Solely the CDR3 DNA is kept, with 45 bases framed from the first base. About this clone itself: Its antigen is currently not known. No base-level quality is on record; no much larger clone is a single base apart.

Library preparation used the immunoSEQ multiplex PCR assay. For the multiplex PCR, a mixture combining 60 forward primers for TCR Vbeta segments and 13 reverse primers for TCR Jbeta segments was used. Amplification of the CDR3 region of rearranged TCR beta genes was performed with a multiplex PCR assay on genomic DNA. On the Illumina HiSeq System, the amplified TCR beta libraries were sequenced as 87-base-pair reads. Concerning the study's data processing: Across the roughly 600 repertoires, a later analysis counted around 80 million unique TCR beta chains, 8.5 million to 12 million of which were shared by at least two donors. Raw reads were error-corrected and collapsed into unique sequences with a nearest-neighbor algorithm that merged closely related sequences to remove PCR and sequencing errors. CDR3 sequences were aligned to IMGT reference sequences to assign V, D and J gene segments. For a sequence to be retained, a match of at least six nucleotides to both a V gene segment and a J gene segment was required. Rearrangements were classified as productive when the CDR3 lacked stop codons and remained in frame with V and J, and all other rearrangements were classified as non-productive. CDR3 was defined by IMGT convention, running from the second conserved V-encoded cysteine to the conserved J-encoded phenylalanine. The earlier analysis of about 610 of the donors excluded any sequence lacking an unambiguous match to a single V gene segment. In an earlier analysis of more than 500 of the donors, a V segment was called functional when productive rearrangements were above 56.7%, and segregating when the standard deviation between donors exceeded 5%. To diagnose cytomegalovirus status from the catalog of TCR beta chain sequences, a statistical classification framework was built. A later analysis assigned V and J genes by comparing TCR nucleotide sequences with IMGT/GENE-DB human TR gene sequences. The TCRdist pipeline was used in a later analysis to assign CDR3 sequences and most-parsimonious VDJ recombination scenarios. In a later analysis, each TCR beta chain was defined by its CDR3 amino acid sequence together with its V-gene family, and reads lacking a unique V-gene family were excluded. To address suspected cross-contamination and a sequencing artifact, a later analysis removed around 600 highly shared, low-generation-probability nucleotide sequences. In a later analysis, a clonal expansion index was calculated for each public chain from normalized within-repertoire ranks of inferred template counts. In a later analysis, generation probabilities were computed with a VDJ recombination model fitted to out-of-frame rearrangements, and the resulting probabilities were checked against IGoR. In a later analysis, hypergeometric tests were used to score TCR-TCR, TCR-HLA and TCR-CMV co-occurrence, with a repertoire-size bias correction applied to TCR pairs. To estimate false discovery rates, a later analysis permuted the HLA or CMV assignments 20 times. In a later analysis, co-occurring TCRs were grouped with DBSCAN, and TCRdist sequence similarity was added when clustering was performed within HLA-allele-positive subsets. Repertoires with fewer than 30,000 or more than 120,000 public chains, plus five repertoires with anomalous nucleotide sharing, were excluded from co-occurrence clustering. As stored in TCRdb, this immuneACCESS dataset retains in-frame rearrangements with V and J assigned. A fraction of the clones does not appear; measured against another copy, unresolved V genes explain less than half of the discrepancy, and the remainder lacks a known reason. That table furnishes V, J and clone size, whereas the DNA furnished D and trimming. In all, the sample holds tens of thousands of clones, and less than 80% of those were seen once. In total, the top ten clones hold over 2.5% of the sample.

The cohort comprised 670 or so healthy bone marrow donors. At the time of sampling, every cohort member was nominally healthy, though immune exposures that went unrecorded were likely present. The donor tested CMV seronegative and was one of the 352 seronegative cohort members. Every donor gave a peripheral blood sample, and the peripheral blood mononuclear cells from that sample were used for TCR beta sequencing. Genomic DNA extraction from the blood cell samples was performed with the Qiagen DNeasy Blood Extraction Kit. The V and J segments used are TRBV30 and TRBJ1-2; a tentative D match to TRBD1 spans 5 bases. This TCR was sampled from a woman between 50 and 59 years old in good health and CMV-seronegative. What was sequenced was PBMCs. Read as DNA, the sequence is TGTGCCTGGAGTTCCCAAGACGGGGGGATATATGGCTACACCTTC. This gives the protein CAWSSQDGGIYGYTF.